This T cell receptor (beta chain) was sequenced during a study of T cells in Graves' hyperthyroidism and ophthalmopathy. TCR beta CDR3 regions were amplified from RNA. HTBI primers drove first-round RT-PCR of the TCR CDR3. In TCRdb, the multiplex PCR reads were re-called with MiXCR into one record per CDR3 protein. The sample contains about 530,000 distinct CDR3 sequences, 15% to 20% of which appear only once. V was clipped by 4 bases and J by 8 bases, with 12 bases between them. Germline CDR1 and CDR2: SGHKS and YYEKEE (reference sequence). This CDR3 has 12 residues. This clonotype was detected many times.

This clonotype was sampled from a woman under 30 with Graves' ophthalmopathy. The sample was blood. The V and J genes are TRBV5-5 and TRBJ1-2; no firm D call. The CDR3 sequence is CASSVNRRGYTF. The CDR3 nucleotides read TGTGCCAGCAGCGTGAACAGAAGAGGCTACACCTTC.